This TCR beta chain was retrieved from a study of shared clonotypes between healthy human individuals. Trimming removed 4 bases at V and 4 bases at J, with 9 bases between. The germline V gene has CDR1 SGDLS and CDR2 YYNGEE. This CDR3 has 13 residues. Clones were read by immunoSEQ multiplex PCR, and TCRdb kept only the in-frame ones, dropping some. Of roughly 1.4 million clones listed, approximately 98.5% are singletons. The sample holds one count of this clone. The chain is built from TRBV9 and TRBJ1-5; perhaps TRBD1 as D (5 bases). Sequences were obtained from naive CD4+ T cells sorted from blood. As for subset: CD45RA+ positively selected. The sequence was obtained from a man aged 25-45 years in good health. The CDR3 sequence: CASSRTQNQPQHF. The CDR3 DNA sequence: TGTGCCAGCAGCCGGACACAAAATCAGCCCCAGCATTTT.